These 24 T cell receptor beta chains originate from one sample sequenced in a study of spatial heterogeneity in lung cancer. TCRdb passed the 5' RACE reads through MiXCR, listing each CDR3 protein once. Among roughly 75,000 distinct CDR3 sequences listed, roughly 13% were seen once. The time point is: sample taken at primary tumor resection. Whole RNA, isolated from tumor, nontumor lung or frozen PBMC, was sequenced without prior sorting. Here the sequenced sample was PBMCs, taken at surgery. The receptor source for this set is a male donor with early-stage non-small cell lung cancer.

Ten or more counts support this clonotype. The V and J genes are TRBV6-2 or TRBV6-3 and TRBJ1-6; the match to TRBD1 covers 8 bases. The CDR3 is 15 amino acids. Germline CDR1 and CDR2: MNHEY and SVGEGT. V lost 5 bases and J lost 7; bases outside the gene matches: 7. CDR3 sequence: CASSTTGDWNSPLHF. The CDR3 region has the DNA TGTGCCAGCAGTACGACAGGGGATTGGAATTCACCCCTCCACTTT.

This clonotype occurred many times. The chain uses TRBV29-1 and TRBJ2-7; 11 nucleotides line up with TRBD2. Germline assignment: CDR1 SQVTM and CDR2 ANQGSEA. V gave up 6 bases and J gave up 4 bases; unmatched junction bases: 8. This CDR3 is 14 amino acids long. CDR3 sequence (DNA): TGCAGCGTGAGAACTAGCGGGAGTCTGTACGAGCAGTACTTC. Translation gives CSVRTSGSLYEQYF.

This chain connects TRBV6-5 to TRBJ1-1; D perhaps matches TRBD1 (5 bases). V was shortened by 6 bases and J by 5 bases, with 28 bases between the two germline ends. The CDR3 extends over 18 amino acids. In germline, CDR1 is MNHEY, CDR2 SVGAGI. The CDR3 coding sequence is TGTGCCAGCAGGAGTACCCGCTCCAGGGCCTCCCGAGGGACTGAAGCTTTCTTT. It codes for CASRSTRSRASRGTEAFF.

This clonotype appeared many times. The CDR3 protein is CASSSYTGELFF. The CDR3 DNA is TGTGCCAGCAGCTCTTACACCGGGGAGCTGTTTTTT. The chain combines TRBV7-9 with TRBJ2-2; D not certain. CDR1 is SEHNR and CDR2 is FQNEAQ in the germline V gene (reference sequence). The CDR3 loop spans 12 amino acids. V lost 4 bases and J lost 3, with 3 bases in between.

This clonotype was detected a few times. The chain employs TRBV7-9 and TRBJ1-2; 9 bases fit TRBD1. CDR3 length: 19 residues. The ends lost 6 bases at V and 1 base at J; junction bases unmatched: 18. CDR1 and CDR2 from the germline V gene are SEHNR and FQNEAQ (reference sequence). The CDR3 DNA reads as TGTGCCAGCAGGCCGGCCGATTCCGGGACAGGGAGGGGTAACTATGGCTACACCTTC. Encoded protein: CASRPADSGTGRGNYGYTF.

This clonotype turned up a few times. The chain combines TRBV7-8 with TRBJ1-1; 8 bases line up with TRBD1. From germline, CDR1 is SGHVS and CDR2 FQNEAQ. The CDR3 contains 16 residues. Trimming removed 3 bases from V and 1 base from J; junction bases left unmatched: 7. Here the CDR3 reads CASSFLQGASNTEAFF. In DNA, the CDR3 is TGTGCCAGCAGCTTTCTCCAGGGGGCTTCGAACACTGAAGCTTTCTTT.

This clonotype was counted only a few times. This chain uses TRBV7-2 with TRBJ1-4; D unclear. The V end lost 4 bases, the J end lost 8 bases, and 11 bases lay between the germline ends. The CDR3 is 13 amino acids. CDR1 and CDR2 from the germline V gene are SGHTA and FQGNSA. Here the CDR3 reads CASSSETAEKLFF. Here the CDR3 DNA reads TGTGCCAGCAGCTCAGAGACGGCAGAAAAACTGTTTTTT.

Regarding this clonotype: At one end, the junction sequence differs from germline, possibly due to a read error. This chain connects TRBV9 to TRBJ2-3; 9 bases align to TRBD1. CDR1 and CDR2 from the germline V gene are SGDLS and YYNGEE. The CDR3 covers 16 residues. CDR3 nucleotides: TGTGTCAGCAGCGTAGCACCACAGGGGGCAGCGGATACGCAGTATTTT. This sequence encodes CVSSVAPQGAADTQYF.

There are many counts of this clonotype. The V and J genes are TRBV12-3 or TRBV12-4 and TRBJ2-1, with D possibly being TRBD1 (5 bases). The CDR3 sequence is 15 residues long. Trimming cost V 5 bases and J 10 bases, with 21 bases left between them. The CDR3: CASSPLGQGLGEQFF. Written as DNA, the CDR3 is TGTGCCAGCAGTCCCTTGGGGCAGGGATTAGGGGAGCAGTTCTTC.

The J gene is TRBJ1-4, the V gene TRBV12-3 or TRBV12-4; D unresolved. This CDR3 has 13 residues. V dropped 0 bases and J dropped 10 bases, with 9 bases sitting between them. The CDR3 reads CASSLARRRKLFF. In nucleotides, the CDR3 is TGTGCCAGCAGTTTAGCGCGGCGGCGAAAACTGTTTTTT.

This clonotype has at least ten counts. The DNA of the CDR3 is TGTGCCAGAGAGGCGCACAGAGCCTACGAGCAGTACTTC. Translation: CAREAHRAYEQYF. The chain is built from TRBV21-1 and TRBJ2-7; the table's D call TRBD1 went unverified against the DNA. TRBV21-1 is marked as a pseudogene. This CDR3 region has 13 residues.

In this sample, this clonotype turned up many times. This chain links TRBV10-3 with TRBJ2-1; D perhaps matches TRBD1 (5 bases). This CDR3 region has 11 residues. Per germline, CDR1 ENHRY and CDR2 SYGVKD. Between the trimmed V and J ends, which lost 10 bases and 8 bases, there was a span of 12 bases. CDR3 sequence (DNA): TGTGCCACCGTTGGGGCCGATGAGCAGTTCTTC. Residues: CATVGADEQFF.

The J gene is TRBJ1-1, the V gene TRBV6-4; D is unresolved. Germline values: CDR1 MRHNA, CDR2 SNTAGT. This CDR3 spans 13 amino acids. V lost 8 bases and J lost 0, with 10 bases in between. CDR3 nucleotides: TGTGCCAGCGGGAGGGAGATGAACACTGAAGCTTTCTTT. Translation: CASGREMNTEAFF.

This clonotype was recorded many times. This sequence joins TRBV18 and TRBJ2-1; 7 positions agree with TRBD2. Germline loops: CDR1 KGHSH, CDR2 LQKENI. The V gene end was trimmed by 6 bases and the J gene end by 8 bases; junction bases not matched to a gene: 10. CDR3 length: 14 amino acids. CDR3 nucleotide sequence: TGTGCCAGCTCCCGCGGCGGGGGAATCGATGAGCAGTTCTTC. It encodes CASSRGGGIDEQFF.

This rearrangement joins TRBV6-5 to TRBJ2-3; D remains unclear. There are 11 residues in the CDR3. Germline lookup yields CDR1 MNHEY and CDR2 SVGAGI. Trimming removed 5 bases at V and 4 bases at J, with 4 bases between. The chain's CDR3 is CASSMADTQYF. CDR3 in DNA: TGTGCCAGCAGTATGGCAGATACGCAGTATTTT.

This clonotype was counted only a few times. The V and J genes are TRBV6-2 or TRBV6-3 and TRBJ2-7; a weak D match, TRBD2 (5 bases). This CDR3 has 16 amino acids. Deletions cut 4 bases from V and 4 bases from J, with 20 bases between. Germline V gene lookup returns CDR1 MNHEY and CDR2 SVGEGT. The CDR3 DNA follows: TGTGCCAGCAGTTTTCCATCGTCCGGACTGAGATACGAGCAGTACTTC. It codes for CASSFPSSGLRYEQYF.

This clonotype was counted between two and nine times. V usage is TRBV29-1 and J usage is TRBJ2-1; 8 nucleotides match TRBD2. Losses at the gene ends were 7 bases for V and 2 bases for J; bases not matched to a gene: 7. Germline V gene lookup returns CDR1 SQVTM and CDR2 ANQGSEA. The CDR3 contains 14 residues. The CDR3 protein is CSGKRERAYNEQFF. Written as DNA, the CDR3 is TGCAGCGGGAAGCGGGAGAGAGCCTACAATGAGCAGTTCTTC.

This clonotype was found many times. The V gene is TRBV7-9, the J gene TRBJ2-5; D tentatively reads TRBD1 or TRBD2 (5 bases each). V was shortened by 5 bases and J by 5 bases, with 15 bases between the two germline ends. The CDR3 is 14 residues long. Germline V gene sequence: CDR1 SEHNR, CDR2 FQNEAQ (reference sequence). CDR3 protein: CASSPDRTGETQYF. DNA for the CDR3: TGTGCCAGCAGCCCCGACAGAACGGGGGAGACCCAGTACTTC.

This clonotype has ten or more counts. The CDR3, as DNA: TGTGCCAGCAGCCAAGGGCTAGCGGGAGCAGATACGCAGTATTTT. Protein product: CASSQGLAGADTQYF. This chain joins TRBV4-2 and TRBJ2-3; TRBD2 aligns across 10 bases. CDR1 and CDR2 (germline): LGHNA, YNFKEQ. Germline trimming cut 1 base from V and 4 bases from J; bases unmatched to any gene: 2. The CDR3 contains 15 residues.

V gene TRBV6-6 combines with J gene TRBJ2-3, with D unclear. V shed 2 bases and J shed 4 bases, with 10 bases lying between them. In germline, CDR1 is MNHNY, CDR2 SVGAGI (reference sequence). The CDR3 has 14 amino acids. In DNA, the CDR3 is TGTGCCAGCAGTTACGGGCTAGAGCCAGATACGCAGTATTTT. Residues: CASSYGLEPDTQYF.

The rearrangement uses TRBV6-5 and TRBJ2-7, with 9 bases lining up with TRBD1. The CDR3 is 16 amino acids. CDR1 MNHEY and CDR2 SVGAGI come from the germline V gene. The ends lost 6 bases at V and 1 base at J; junction bases unmatched: 10. CDR3: CASRTNRGHRSYEQYF. As DNA, the CDR3 is TGTGCCAGCAGAACAAACAGGGGGCACCGGTCCTACGAGCAGTACTTC.

This sequence joins TRBV3-1 and TRBJ1-1; TRBD1 might be the D (5 bases). The length of the CDR3 is 12 residues. The V end was cut by 3 bases, the J end by 7 bases, with 9 bases between. Germline V gene lookup returns CDR1 LGHDT and CDR2 YNNKEL (reference sequence). In DNA, the CDR3 is TGTGCCAGCAGCCACGACAGTTATGAAGCTTTCTTT. Amino acids: CASSHDSYEAFF.

V usage is TRBV6-1 and J usage is TRBJ2-3; TRBD2 matches 7 bases. Germline V gene data show CDR1 as MNHNS and CDR2 as SASEGT. V dropped 4 bases and J dropped 3; count of bases not matched to a gene: 13. CDR3 length: 17 residues. CDR3 residues: CASSGMIGGRSTDTQYF. The CDR3 DNA reads TGTGCCAGCAGTGGGATGATCGGCGGGAGAAGTACAGATACGCAGTATTTT.

This clonotype was counted ten times or more. V and J are TRBV29-1 and TRBJ1-1; D gene uncertain. This CDR3 has 13 amino acids. Germline V gives CDR1 SQVTM, CDR2 ANQGSEA. V shed 3 bases and J shed 4 bases, with 12 bases lying between them. This chain's CDR3 is CSVDVALGTEAFF. In DNA form, the CDR3 reads TGCAGCGTTGATGTGGCTCTGGGCACTGAAGCTTTCTTT.